The clone carrying this T cell receptor (beta chain) turned up a few times. Its antigen is currently unknown. This entry belongs to a study of T-cell memory formation after mild COVID-19. Study overall: Clustering of TCRs was largely donor specific. Findings and limits, study-wide: Some SARS-CoV-2-responding clones were already detected in memory before infection. CD4+ contracting clones lay mainly in CM and EM, CD8+ ones in EMRA.

Germline CDR1 is LNHDA and CDR2 is SQIVND (reference sequence). This CDR3 contains 17 residues. The V and J ends lost 1 base and 0 bases respectively, with 10 bases between them. In TCRdb, the 5' RACE reads were re-called with MiXCR into one record per CDR3 protein. The sample yields hundreds of thousands of distinct CDR3 sequences, 15% seen once. The sequenced sample consisted of PBMCs or a T cell subset sorted from them (not recorded which). This TCR was sampled from a man aged 18 to 29 who had mild COVID-19 (a few samples of this study predate the infection). Cell type and time point are not known. This chain joins TRBV19 and TRBJ2-6; weak D call: TRBD2 (5 bases). The CDR3 loop is CASSIGAAPSGANVLTF. The CDR3 nucleotides read TGTGCCAGTAGTATAGGAGCGGCTCCCTCTGGGGCCAACGTCCTGACTTTC.